The 30 T cell receptor beta chains given below trace back to one sample, sequenced in a study of control samples from healthy donors and cancer patients. Method: immunoSEQ multiplex PCR; TCRdb's copy keeps in-frame clones and lacks some. The table records around 84,000 clones, 80% to 90% of them present only once. Input material: PBMCs. These receptors came from a man in his 60s with head and neck cancer.

The J gene is TRBJ2-2, the V gene TRBV27; D unclear. The CDR3 is 13 residues long. V gave up 7 bases and J gave up 1 base, with 7 bases separating them. The germline V gene has CDR1 MNHEY and CDR2 SMNVEV (reference sequence). The CDR3 protein is CASTRENTGELFF. The CDR3, as DNA: TGTGCCAGCACACGAGAGAACACCGGGGAGCTGTTTTTT.

The chain joins TRBV2 to TRBJ2-3; 7 nucleotides line up with TRBD1. V shed 7 bases, J shed 2 bases, and the junction held 6 bases outside the gene matches. Germline assignment: CDR1 SNHLY and CDR2 FYNNEI. CDR3 length: 14 residues. CDR3 DNA: TGTGCCAGCATAACGGGACAGTTCACAGATACGCAGTATTTT. It encodes CASITGQFTDTQYF.

J is TRBJ2-7 and V is TRBV5-8, with D possibly matching TRBD2 (6 bases). Germline CDR1 reads SGHTS; CDR2 reads YDEGEE. V dropped 5 bases and J dropped 2 bases, with 14 bases sitting between them. The CDR3 consists of 14 residues. This CDR3 is CASRERVPPYEQYF. The DNA of the CDR3 is TGTGCCAGCAGGGAGCGGGTGCCCCCCTACGAGCAGTACTTC. The whole variable domain, remainder taken from reference TRBV5-8 and TRBJ2-7, is EAGVTQSPTHLIKTRGQQATLRCSPISGHTSVYWYQQALGLGLQFLLWYDEGEERNRGNFPPRFSGRQFPNYSSELNVNALELEDSALYLCASRERVPPYEQYFGPGTRLTVT.

CDR3 coding DNA: TGTGCCAGCTCCGCCCCTTCGAACACTGAAGCTTTCTTT. The encoded protein is CASSAPSNTEAFF. V and J are TRBV9 and TRBJ1-1; D is unresolved. Germline V gene data show CDR1 as SGDLS and CDR2 as YYNGEE. V lost 7 bases and J 1 base, leaving 11 bases between the germline ends. This CDR3 comprises 13 residues.

The CDR3 region has the DNA TGTGCCAGTAGTCCCCCCGACGTTGAGCAGTTCTTC. Protein product: CASSPPDVEQFF. The chain uses TRBV19 and TRBJ2-1; unclear D gene. Trimming left V 5 bases short and J 9 bases short, with 11 bases between. There are 12 residues in the CDR3. Looked up from germline, CDR1 is LNHDA and CDR2 is SQIVND (reference sequence).

CDR3 loop: CASSSGTGGLYGYTF. CDR3 DNA sequence: TGTGCCAGCAGTTCCGGGACAGGGGGTCTCTATGGCTACACCTTC. The rearrangement joins TRBV2 to TRBJ1-2, with 11 bases lining up with TRBD1. CDR3 size: 15 residues. CDR1 is SNHLY, CDR2 FYNNEI, per germline. V was clipped by 5 bases and J by 4 bases; unmatched bases: 6.

The chain carries TRBV2 and TRBJ2-1, with D tentatively TRBD2 (6 bases). CDR1 SNHLY and CDR2 FYNNEI come from the germline V gene. Trimming left V 7 bases short and J 5 bases short, with 15 bases between. The CDR3 sequence is 14 residues long. The chain's CDR3 is CASTQRRADNEQFF. In DNA form, the CDR3 reads TGTGCCAGCACCCAAAGGAGGGCCGACAATGAGCAGTTCTTC.

This clone came up a few times. CDR3: CASSPRDQPPGEQFF. The DNA of the CDR3 is TGTGCCAGCAGCCCGCGGGACCAACCCCCGGGTGAGCAGTTCTTC. This chain joins TRBV5-4 and TRBJ2-1; weak D call: TRBD2 (6 bases). Between the trimmed V and J ends, which lost 4 bases and 9 bases, there was a span of 20 bases. The germline V gene encodes CDR1 SGHNT and CDR2 YYREEE (reference sequence). The CDR3 contains 15 residues. Variable domain in full (rest from reference TRBV5-4 and TRBJ2-1): ETGVTQSPTHLIKTRGQQVTLRCSSQSGHNTVSWYQQALGQGPQFIFQYYREEENGRGNFPPRFSGLQFPNYSSELNVNALELDDSALYLCASSPRDQPPGEQFFGPGTRLTVL.

This chain joins TRBV10-2 and TRBJ2-7; 9 bases match TRBD1. Germline loops: CDR1 WSHSY, CDR2 SAAADI. This CDR3 has 13 residues. V shed 4 bases, J shed 6 bases, and the junction held 4 bases outside the gene matches. The CDR3 protein is CASSVTGGSEQYF. Written as DNA, the CDR3 is TGCGCCAGCAGTGTAACAGGGGGCAGCGAGCAGTACTTC.

The genes are TRBV18 and TRBJ1-6; D remains unclear. Germline values: CDR1 KGHSH, CDR2 LQKENI. Trimming took 1 base from V and 5 from J, leaving 15 bases between them. The CDR3 extends over 17 amino acids. CDR3 sequence (DNA): TGTGCCAGCTCACCACGAGCAGTAGGGTTTGATAATTCACCCCTCCACTTT. Its translation: CASSPRAVGFDNSPLHF.

This chain uses TRBV18 with TRBJ1-3; TRBD1 matches 7 bases. The CDR3 is made up of 15 amino acids. With V trimmed by 2 bases and J by 2 bases, 3 bases remained unmatched. CDR1 and CDR2 from the germline V gene are KGHSH and LQKENI. The CDR3 DNA is TGTGCCAGCTCACCAGCAGGGACAGCTGGAAACACCATATATTTT. Its translation: CASSPAGTAGNTIYF.

V gene TRBV28 combines with J gene TRBJ1-3, with D possibly matching TRBD1 (6 bases). CDR3 length equals 15 residues. V was cut by 5 bases and J by 4 bases, with 15 bases left in between. CDR1 is MDHEN, CDR2 SYDVKM, per germline. CDR3 bases: TGTGCCAGCAGTCTTATAGGGACACTCGGAAACACCATATATTTT. Translation: CASSLIGTLGNTIYF.

The rearrangement joins TRBV6-5 to TRBJ1-6; TRBD1 matches at 7 bases. The CDR3 spans 14 residues. V trimming: 6 bases; J trimming: 8 bases; junction bases outside the gene matches: 7. From germline, CDR1 is MNHEY and CDR2 SVGAGI. In nucleotides, the CDR3 is TGTGCCAGCAGCTTAGACAGGGAGGATTCACCCCTCCACTTT. Residues: CASSLDREDSPLHF.

The V and J genes are TRBV6-6 and TRBJ2-1, with TRBD2 identical over 12 bases. Germline V gene lookup returns CDR1 MNHNY and CDR2 SVGAGI (reference sequence). Trimming at V came to 6 bases and at J to 0 bases, leaving 12 bases not matched to a gene. The CDR3 totals 19 residues. In DNA, the CDR3 is TGTGCCAGCAGCTGGACTAGCGGGGCTCGATTCGCCTCCTACAATGAGCAGTTCTTC. Translation gives CASSWTSGARFASYNEQFF.

This chain connects TRBV30 to TRBJ1-5; D possibly corresponds to TRBD1 (5 bases). V was shortened by 0 bases and J by 6 bases, with 15 bases between the two germline ends. Per the germline V gene, CDR1 is GTSNPN and CDR2 is SVGIG (reference sequence). The CDR3 loop spans 15 amino acids. CDR3 in DNA: TGTGCCTGGAGTGTGACGGGGACGGTCCGTCAGCCCCAGCATTTT. This translates into CAWSVTGTVRQPQHF.

V usage is TRBV20-1 and J usage is TRBJ2-1, with D maybe TRBD2 (5 bases). In germline, CDR1 is DFQATT, CDR2 SNEGSKA (reference sequence). V was pared by 3 bases and J by 8 bases, with 26 bases between. The CDR3 covers 17 residues. The CDR3: CSASRGSSTQRLYEQFF. CDR3 DNA: TGCAGTGCTAGTAGAGGGTCGAGTACCCAGCGGCTATATGAGCAGTTCTTC.

The V gene is TRBV30, the J gene TRBJ1-2; a possible D gene is TRBD1 (5 bases). This CDR3 has 10 amino acids. The germline CDR1 and CDR2 sequences are GTSNPN and SVGIG (reference sequence). V lost 5 bases and J 8 bases, leaving 9 bases between the germline ends. CDR3 nucleotide sequence: TGTGCCTGGGGAGGGGAAGGCTACACCTTC. It codes for CAWGGEGYTF.

The sample holds one count of this clone. This chain joins TRBV5-1 and TRBJ1-1, with unresolved D. In germline, CDR1 is SGHRS, CDR2 YFSETQ. The V and J ends lost 0 bases and 2 bases respectively, with 11 bases between them. This CDR3 has 15 residues. The CDR3 here is CASSLEGPTNTEAFF. Here the CDR3 DNA reads TGCGCCAGCAGCTTGGAGGGCCCCACTAACACTGAAGCTTTCTTT.

This clone was counted a single time. The V call is TRBV21-1, the J call TRBJ2-4; whether TRBD1, the table's D call, matches the DNA was not checked. TRBV21-1 is listed as a pseudogene. The CDR3 sequence is 14 residues long. CDR3 coding DNA: TGTGCCAGCAGCAAGGCAGGAGCCAAAAACATTCAGTACTTC. As protein: CASSKAGAKNIQYF.

The V gene is TRBV6-5, the J gene TRBJ2-1; 11 bases are a match to TRBD1. J lost 6 bases, V lost 6 bases, and 1 base had no gene match. The V gene's germline CDR1 is MNHEY and CDR2 SVGAGI. The CDR3 length is 13 residues. Here the CDR3 DNA reads TGTGCCAGCAGGGGGACAGGGGGCAATGAGCAGTTCTTC. Encoded protein: CASRGTGGNEQFF.

This clone was detected only once. The V call is TRBV15, the J call TRBJ2-4; 12 bases agree with TRBD2. The CDR3 totals 17 residues. The germline V gene encodes CDR1 LNHNV and CDR2 YYDKDF (reference sequence). The V and J ends lost 1 base and 8 bases, in that order; junction bases with no gene match: 9. In nucleotides, the CDR3 is TGTGCCACCAGCAGAGGACCTAGCGGGAGGGCCTCAGACATTCAGTACTTC. Amino acid sequence: CATSRGPSGRASDIQYF.

The chain joins TRBV2 to TRBJ2-3; no firm D call. The V and J ends lost 3 bases and 1 base respectively, with 5 bases between them. This CDR3 spans 13 amino acids. Germline loops: CDR1 SNHLY, CDR2 FYNNEI. Written as DNA, the CDR3 is TGTGCCAGCAGTGACACAGGCACAGATACGCAGTATTTT. Amino acid sequence: CASSDTGTDTQYF.

The V and J genes are TRBV20-1 and TRBJ1-4, with D maybe TRBD1 (5 bases). This CDR3 has 14 residues. Per germline, CDR1 DFQATT and CDR2 SNEGSKA (reference sequence). V was cut by 3 bases and J by 7 bases, with 15 bases left in between. The CDR3 nucleotides are TGCAGTGCTAGTTTGGGGGAAGTGAGTGAAAAACTGTTTTTT. It is translated as CSASLGEVSEKLFF.

The genes are TRBV24-1 and TRBJ2-1; 15 nucleotides agree with TRBD2. The CDR3 runs to 19 residues. CDR1 KGHDR and CDR2 SFDVKD come from the germline V gene. The junction had 11 bases not matched to a gene; V was cut back by 4 bases and J by 5 bases. CDR3 residues: CATSDAGLAGGAGDNEQFF. CDR3 bases: TGTGCCACCAGTGACGCGGGACTAGCGGGAGGTGCCGGGGACAATGAGCAGTTCTTC.

There are a few counts of this clone. The gene calls are TRBV16 and TRBJ1-5, with unresolved D. The germline CDR1 and CDR2 sequences are KGHSY and FQNENV. The CDR3 length is 16 residues. V shed 1 base and J shed 0 bases, with 10 bases lying between them. CDR3 in DNA: TGTGCCAGCAGCCAATACGGGAGCGTTAGCAATCAGCCCCAGCATTTT. Protein product: CASSQYGSVSNQPQHF.

The rearrangement links TRBV18 to TRBJ2-7; the D gene is possibly TRBD2 (5 bases). V lost 3 bases, J lost 5 bases, and 17 bases lay in between. The CDR3 consists of 15 residues. Germline-derived CDR1 and CDR2 are KGHSH and LQKENI. The CDR3 loop reads CASSPVNDYTHEQYF. CDR3 nucleotide sequence: TGTGCCAGCTCACCTGTCAACGACTATACTCACGAGCAGTACTTC.

This chain links TRBV7-9 with TRBJ1-4; possible D gene TRBD1, 5 bases. Trimming left V 1 base short and J 1 base short, with 10 bases between. CDR1 is SEHNR and CDR2 is FQNEAQ in the germline V gene (reference sequence). This CDR3 comprises 16 residues. The CDR3 spells CASSLGWGRTNEKLFF. CDR3 nucleotides: TGTGCCAGCAGCTTAGGGTGGGGGAGAACTAATGAAAAACTGTTTTTT.

The chain recombines TRBV5-1 with TRBJ2-1; D uncertain. The germline gives CDR1 SGHRS, CDR2 YFSETQ. This CDR3 is built from 13 residues. V was pared by 0 bases and J by 9 bases, with 10 bases between. The CDR3 coding sequence is TGCGCCAGCAGCTTGGAAGCGTACGGTGAGCAGTTCTTC. Protein sequence: CASSLEAYGEQFF.

This chain joins TRBV7-2 and TRBJ1-4, with D perhaps TRBD1 (5 bases). V was clipped by 0 bases and J by 1 base, with 6 bases between them. Germline CDR1 and CDR2: SGHTA and FQGNSA. This CDR3 contains 15 residues. The CDR3 sequence is CASSLAGGTNEKLFF. The CDR3 DNA reads as TGTGCCAGCAGCTTAGCTGGGGGAACTAATGAAAAACTGTTTTTT.

The chain employs TRBV30 and TRBJ1-1, with a possible D match to TRBD1 (5 bases). The V end was cut by 2 bases, the J end by 4 bases, with 17 bases between. The CDR3 is made up of 15 amino acids. Germline values: CDR1 GTSNPN, CDR2 SVGIG (reference sequence). CDR3 loop: CAWSISGGWATEAFF. The CDR3 nucleotides read TGTGCCTGGAGTATAAGTGGGGGATGGGCCACTGAAGCTTTCTTT.